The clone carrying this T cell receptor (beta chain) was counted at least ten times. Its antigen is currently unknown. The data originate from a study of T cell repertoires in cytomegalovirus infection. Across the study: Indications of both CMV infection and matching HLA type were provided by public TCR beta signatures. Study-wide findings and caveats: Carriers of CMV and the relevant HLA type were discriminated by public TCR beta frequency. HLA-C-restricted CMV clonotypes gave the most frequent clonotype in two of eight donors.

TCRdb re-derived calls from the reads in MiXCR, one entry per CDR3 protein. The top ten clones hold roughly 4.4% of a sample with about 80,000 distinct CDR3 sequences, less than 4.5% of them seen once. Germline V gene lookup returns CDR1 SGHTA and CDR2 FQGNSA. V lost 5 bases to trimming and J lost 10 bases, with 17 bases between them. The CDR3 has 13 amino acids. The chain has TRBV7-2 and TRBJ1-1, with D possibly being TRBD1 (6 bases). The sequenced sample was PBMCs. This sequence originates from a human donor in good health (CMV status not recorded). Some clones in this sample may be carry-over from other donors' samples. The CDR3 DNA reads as TGTGCCAGCAGCCCCGGGACAACTGAACGAGCTTTCTTT. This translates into CASSPGTTERAFF.